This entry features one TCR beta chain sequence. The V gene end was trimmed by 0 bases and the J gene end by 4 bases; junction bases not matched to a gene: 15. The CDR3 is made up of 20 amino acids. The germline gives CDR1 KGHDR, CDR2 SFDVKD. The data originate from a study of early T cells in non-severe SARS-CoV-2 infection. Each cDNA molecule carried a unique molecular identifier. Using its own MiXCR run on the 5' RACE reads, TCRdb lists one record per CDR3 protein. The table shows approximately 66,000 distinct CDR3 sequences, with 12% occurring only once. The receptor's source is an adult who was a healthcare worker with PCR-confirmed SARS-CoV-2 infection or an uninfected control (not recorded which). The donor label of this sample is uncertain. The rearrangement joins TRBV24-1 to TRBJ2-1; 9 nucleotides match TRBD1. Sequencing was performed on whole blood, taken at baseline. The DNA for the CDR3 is TGTGCCACCAGTGATTTGGGCGTCGGACCGGGACAGGGACGTTACAATGAGCAGTTCTTC. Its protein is CATSDLGVGPGQGRYNEQFF.